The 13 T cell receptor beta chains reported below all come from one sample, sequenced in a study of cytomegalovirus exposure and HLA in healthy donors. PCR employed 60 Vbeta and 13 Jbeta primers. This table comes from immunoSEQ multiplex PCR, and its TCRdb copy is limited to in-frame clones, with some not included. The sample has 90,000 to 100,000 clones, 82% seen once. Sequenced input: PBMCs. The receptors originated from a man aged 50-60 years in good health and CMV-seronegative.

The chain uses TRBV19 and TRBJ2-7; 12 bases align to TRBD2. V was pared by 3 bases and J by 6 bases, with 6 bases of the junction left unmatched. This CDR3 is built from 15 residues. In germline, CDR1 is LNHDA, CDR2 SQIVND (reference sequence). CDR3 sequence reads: CASSIRLAGEGEQYF. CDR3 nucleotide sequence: TGTGCCAGTAGTATCCGACTAGCGGGAGAAGGCGAGCAGTACTTC.

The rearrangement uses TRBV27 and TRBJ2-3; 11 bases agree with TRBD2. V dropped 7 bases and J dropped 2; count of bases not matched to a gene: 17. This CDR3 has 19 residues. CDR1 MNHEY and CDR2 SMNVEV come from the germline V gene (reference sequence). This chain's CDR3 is CASTLLAGVPDYNTDTQYF. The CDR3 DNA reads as TGTGCCAGCACCTTACTAGCGGGAGTGCCCGATTACAACACAGATACGCAGTATTTT.

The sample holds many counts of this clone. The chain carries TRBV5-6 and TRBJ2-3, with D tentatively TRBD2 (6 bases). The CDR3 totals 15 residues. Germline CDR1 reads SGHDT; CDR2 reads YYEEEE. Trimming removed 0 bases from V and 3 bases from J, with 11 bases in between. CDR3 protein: CASSLGGRETDTQYF. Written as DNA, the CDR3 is TGTGCCAGCAGCTTGGGTGGGCGGGAAACAGATACGCAGTATTTT.

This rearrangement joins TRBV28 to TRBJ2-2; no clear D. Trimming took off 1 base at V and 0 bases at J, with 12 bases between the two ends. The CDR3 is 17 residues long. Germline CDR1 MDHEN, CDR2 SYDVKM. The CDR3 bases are TGTGCCAGCAGTTTATTAACAGTCACCGCGAACACCGGGGAGCTGTTTTTT. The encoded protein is CASSLLTVTANTGELFF.

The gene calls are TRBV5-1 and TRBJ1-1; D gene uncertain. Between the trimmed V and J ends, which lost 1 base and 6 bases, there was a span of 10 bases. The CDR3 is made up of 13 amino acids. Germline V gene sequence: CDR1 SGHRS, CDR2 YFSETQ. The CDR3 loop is CASSLSVNSEAFF. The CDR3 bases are TGCGCCAGCAGCTTGTCGGTTAACTCTGAAGCTTTCTTT.

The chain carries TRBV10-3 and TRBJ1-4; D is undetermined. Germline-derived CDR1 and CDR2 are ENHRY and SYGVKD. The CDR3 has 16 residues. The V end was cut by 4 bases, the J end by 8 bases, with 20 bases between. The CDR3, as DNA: TGTGCCATCAGTGCGGAGGTAGTGGGCGCGGGGGAAAAACTGTTTTTT. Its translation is CAISAEVVGAGEKLFF.

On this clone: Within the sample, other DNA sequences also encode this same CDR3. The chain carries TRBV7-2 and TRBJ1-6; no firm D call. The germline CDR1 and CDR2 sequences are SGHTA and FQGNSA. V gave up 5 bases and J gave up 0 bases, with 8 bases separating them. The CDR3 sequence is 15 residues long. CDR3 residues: CASSRTNSYNSPLHF. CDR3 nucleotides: TGTGCCAGCAGCCGTACAAACTCCTATAATTCACCCCTCCACTTT.

Written as DNA, the CDR3 is TGCGCCAGCAGCCAACCCAACCGGGACAGGAACACTGAAGCTTTCTTT. It codes for CASSQPNRDRNTEAFF. The genes are TRBV4-1 and TRBJ1-1; 7 bases are a match to TRBD1. After removal of 2 bases from V and 1 base from J, the junction contained 7 bases not matched to a gene. Germline CDR1 MGHRA, CDR2 YSYEKL. There are 16 residues in the CDR3.

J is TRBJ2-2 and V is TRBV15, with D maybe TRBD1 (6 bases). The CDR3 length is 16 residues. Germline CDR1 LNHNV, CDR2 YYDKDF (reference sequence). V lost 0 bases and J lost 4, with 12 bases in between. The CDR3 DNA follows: TGTGCCACCAGCAGAGAGGGACAAATGCGCACCGGGGAGCTGTTTTTT. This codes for CATSREGQMRTGELFF.

This CDR3 reads CAISEGGKKTDTQYF. The CDR3 bases are TGTGCCATCAGTGAGGGAGGGAAAAAGACAGATACGCAGTATTTT. J is TRBJ2-3 and V is TRBV10-3; D may be TRBD2 (6 bases). Trimming stripped 2 bases from V and 3 bases from J, with 12 bases between. This CDR3 is 15 amino acids long. Per germline, CDR1 ENHRY and CDR2 SYGVKD.

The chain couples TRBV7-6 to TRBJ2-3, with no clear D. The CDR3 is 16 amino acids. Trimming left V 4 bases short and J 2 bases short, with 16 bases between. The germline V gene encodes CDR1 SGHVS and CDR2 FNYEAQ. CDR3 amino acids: CASSSQASPITDTQYF. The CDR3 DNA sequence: TGTGCCAGCAGCTCTCAAGCATCACCCATCACAGATACGCAGTATTTT.

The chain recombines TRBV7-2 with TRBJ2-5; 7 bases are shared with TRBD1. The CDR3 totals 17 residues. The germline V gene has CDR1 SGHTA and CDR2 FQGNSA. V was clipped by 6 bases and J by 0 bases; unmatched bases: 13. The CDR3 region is CASSQDSGTAYQETQYF. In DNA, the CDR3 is TGTGCCAGCAGTCAAGACTCCGGGACAGCATACCAAGAGACCCAGTACTTC.

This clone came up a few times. For the CDR3, the DNA is TGTGCCAGCAGGGTCCAGAACCAAGAGACCCAGTACTTC. As protein: CASRVQNQETQYF. The chain is built from TRBV6-1 and TRBJ2-5; D unresolved. The CDR3 consists of 13 residues. The V and J ends lost 6 bases and 0 bases respectively, with 8 bases between them. Germline CDR1 MNHNS, CDR2 SASEGT.